This T cell receptor beta chain comes out of a study of cytomegalovirus exposure and HLA in healthy donors. Study-wide results and caveats: In vitro checks showed that a few CMV-associated chains really do target CMV antigens.

As regards this clone: Its antigen is not identified.

The CDR3 contains 16 residues. In germline, CDR1 is SGHTA, CDR2 FQGTGA. Unmatched junction bases numbered 5, after V lost 2 bases and J lost 1 base. The repertoire was sequenced with immunoSEQ multiplex PCR; TCRdb's copy has only in-frame clones and lacks some. The data show roughly 76,000 clones, 90% to 95% seen once. Sample: PBMCs. This receptor was taken from a man between 18 and 29 years old in good health and CMV-seropositive. The chain carries TRBV7-3 and TRBJ2-1, with 7 bases identical to TRBD2. The CDR3 nucleotides are TGTGCCAGCAGCTTAGGCGGGAGTATATCCTACAATGAGCAGTTCTTC. It yields the protein CASSLGGSISYNEQFF.